Listed below are T cell receptor beta chains from one sample, sequenced in a study of blood T cell repertoires in COVID-19. Using immunoSEQ multiplex PCR, the repertoire was profiled, and TCRdb retains in-frame clones only, with some absent. The repertoire holds around 300,000 clones, under 90% seen once, with 1.5% to 2% in the top ten. Material: PBMCs or T cells enriched from blood (not recorded which). These receptor sequences come from a woman in her forties who had recovered from COVID-19. The CDR3 runs from the conserved cysteine through the conserved F or W. A D gene is named only where the DNA matches it firmly. The size entry is marked missing in some rows and otherwise reads once, few, many or a size class.

NA TRBJ1-4 NA TRBV18 TGTGCCAGCTCATTCTCAGGGCCAACTAATGAAAAACTGTTTTTT CASSFSGPTNEKLFF
NA TRBJ1-1 NA TRBV5-1 TGCGCCAGCAGCTCCAGTGAGGACACTGAAGCTTTCTTT CASSSSEDTEAFF
NA TRBJ1-2 NA TRBV21-1 TGTGCCAGCAGGAAAACGGAGGAAAACTATGGCTACACCTTC CASRKTEENYGYTF
NA TRBJ1-5 NA TRBV9 TGTGCCAGCAGCCCCGGACAGACTTATCAGCCCCAGCATTTT CASSPGQTYQPQHF
NA TRBJ2-7 TRBD1 TRBV27 TGTGCCAGCAGTCGGCTACCAGGGGGAGACTACGAGCAGTACTTC CASSRLPGGDYEQYF
few TRBJ2-3 TRBD2 TRBV9 TGTGCCAGCAGCGCCCTAGCGGGAGGGATTCGAGATACGCAGTATTTT CASSALAGGIRDTQYF
NA TRBJ2-1 NA TRBV5-4 TGTGCCAGCAGCCTTGGACAGTCTCCTAGCTCCTACAATGAGCAGTTCTTC CASSLGQSPSSYNEQFF
NA TRBJ2-3 NA TRBV19 TGTGCCAGTAGTATAGATCTCCAGGGTTGGGATACGCAGTATTTT CASSIDLQGWDTQYF
once TRBJ2-3 TRBD2 TRBV9 TGTGCCAGCAGCGTAGCTACGATGGGCGGGGGATTAGATACGCAGTATTTT CASSVATMGGGLDTQYF
NA TRBJ1-1 TRBD1 TRBV29-1 TGCAGCGTTGTAGGGGACAGGGGTAGAATGAACACTGAAGCTTTCTTT CSVVGDRGRMNTEAFF
NA TRBJ1-1 TRBD1 TRBV5-1 TGCGCCAGCAGCTCCCAGGGGGCAGAGGCTGAAGCTTTCTTT CASSSQGAEAEAFF
NA TRBJ2-1 NA TRBV6-2/TRBV6-3 TGTGCCAGCAGTTACCCAGGCGTATACAATGAGCAGTTCTTC CASSYPGVYNEQFF
NA TRBJ1-3 NA TRBV10-2 TGCGCCAGCAGACTGTCCCAAAACACCATATATTTT CASRLSQNTIYF
NA TRBJ2-7 NA TRBV19 TGTGCCAGTAGTATTGCCCTAGCCTACGAGCAGTACTTC CASSIALAYEQYF
NA TRBJ2-1 NA TRBV30 TGTGCCTGGAGTGTACTAAATGAGCAGTTCTTC CAWSVLNEQFF
few TRBJ1-1 TRBD1 TRBV14 TGTGCCAGCAGCTCAACAGGGGTCACTGAAGCTTTCTTT CASSSTGVTEAFF
NA TRBJ2-2 TRBD1 TRBV2 TGTGCCAGCAGTCTTATAAGGACAGGGGCCGGGGAGCTGTTTTTT CASSLIRTGAGELFF
NA TRBJ1-1 TRBD1 TRBV18 TGTGCCAGCTTCTCAGACACAGGGGGATCCACTGAAGCTTTCTTT CASFSDTGGSTEAFF
NA TRBJ2-7 NA TRBV15 TGTGCCACCAGCAGAGATGACTACTCCTACGAGCAGTACTTC CATSRDDYSYEQYF
NA TRBJ2-1 NA TRBV25-1 TGTGCCAGCAGCTTGACAGGATTACGGCACGAGCAGTTCTTC CASSLTGLRHEQFF
NA TRBJ2-5 TRBD1 TRBV30 TGTGCCTGGAACAGGGGCTTGGGAGAGACCCAGTACTTC CAWNRGLGETQYF
NA TRBJ1-1 TRBD1 TRBV2 TGTGCCAGCACCAGGGGGAGCGGCACTGAAGCTTTCTTT CASTRGSGTEAFF
NA TRBJ2-7 NA TRBV5-1 TGCGCCAGCAGCTTGGGGGCCACGTGGCCCAGATACGAGCAGTACTTC CASSLGATWPRYEQYF
NA TRBJ1-1 TRBD1 TRBV30 TGTGCCTCGACGCGGGACAGGGGCAGCACTGAAGCTTTCTTT CASTRDRGSTEAFF
NA TRBJ2-3 TRBD1 TRBV5-6 TGTGCCAGCAGCGCGGGACAGGGCACAGATACGCAGTATTTT CASSAGQGTDTQYF
few TRBJ1-1 TRBD1 TRBV6-6 TGTGCCAGCCACAGGGGTGGAACTGAAGCTTTCTTT CASHRGGTEAFF
NA TRBJ1-3 NA TRBV2 TGTGCCAGCAGTGGGGCCCTGGAGGGGAACACCATATATTTT CASSGALEGNTIYF
few TRBJ2-2 NA TRBV6-1 TGTGCCAGCAGTGAATTCATCGGGTCCACCGGGGAGCTGTTTTTT CASSEFIGSTGELFF
NA TRBJ2-5 TRBD2 TRBV30 TGTGCCTGGAGTGTACGGGGGGGAGAGACCCAGTACTTC CAWSVRGGETQYF
once TRBJ1-1 NA TRBV4-1 TGCGCCAGCAGCCAAGGGCAGACAGTCAACACTGAAGCTTTCTTT CASSQGQTVNTEAFF
NA TRBJ1-2 TRBD1 TRBV7-3 TGTGCCAGCAGCCCGGACAGGGAAACCGTCTTTAACTATGGCTACACCTTC CASSPDRETVFNYGYTF
once TRBJ1-6 NA TRBV30 TGTGCCTGGTCAGGGGCCTACAATTCACCCCTCCACTTT CAWSGAYNSPLHF
once TRBJ1-1 TRBD1 TRBV10-1 TGCGCCAGCAGGCCAGGGGGCGCGAACACTGAAGCTTTCTTT CASRPGGANTEAFF
NA TRBJ2-5 NA TRBV3-1/TRBV3-2 TGTGCCAGCAGCCAACCCGCGGAGGGGACCCAGTACTTC CASSQPAEGTQYF
NA TRBJ2-2 TRBD1 TRBV18 TGTGCCAGCTCTTCGGACAGGGGAAACACCGGGGAGCTGTTTTTT CASSSDRGNTGELFF
NA TRBJ1-1 TRBD1 TRBV5-1 TGCGCCAGCAGCTTGGCAGGGACAGTGAATGAAGCTTTCTTT CASSLAGTVNEAFF
NA TRBJ1-5 NA TRBV3-1/TRBV3-2 TGTGCCAGCAGCCAAGATATGAAGCGGGTTCAGCCCCAGCATTTT CASSQDMKRVQPQHF
NA TRBJ1-1 NA TRBV5-4 TGTGCCAGCAGCTTGGCCGGGTACACTGAAGCTTTCTTT CASSLAGYTEAFF
NA TRBJ2-1 NA TRBV7-9 TGTGCCAGCAGCCGAACCGGGGGGCAGTTCTTC CASSRTGGQFF
NA TRBJ2-7 NA TRBV5-4 TGTGCCAGCAGCTTGATAGGGGAAGAGCAGTACTTC CASSLIGEEQYF
NA TRBJ2-1 TRBD1 TRBV7-9 TGTGCCAGCAGCGTCCGGACAGGGAAGTACAATGAGCAGTTCTTC CASSVRTGKYNEQFF
NA TRBJ1-6 TRBD1 TRBV15 TGTGGGACAGGGAGCTCCTATAATTCACCCCTCCACTTT CGTGSSYNSPLHF
NA TRBJ2-1 NA TRBV5-6 TGTGCCAGCAGTTCAGGACACGGATACAATGAGCAGTTCTTC CASSSGHGYNEQFF
once TRBJ1-1 TRBD1 TRBV5-4 TGTGCCAGCAGCTATCCTTCAGGGGGGCGCACTGAAGCTTTCTTT CASSYPSGGRTEAFF
NA TRBJ1-1 TRBD1 TRBV5-1 TGCGCCAGCAGCTCGGTTAAACCGGGACAGGGGTCTTATAACACTGAAGCTTTCTTT CASSSVKPGQGSYNTEAFF
NA TRBJ1-2 TRBD1 TRBV2 TGTGCCAGCAGTGCACAGGGGGTTGGCTACACCTTC CASSAQGVGYTF
NA TRBJ1-2 TRBD1 TRBV19 TGTGCCAGTAGTAGAACGGGACAGGGAAACTATGGCTACACCTTC CASSRTGQGNYGYTF